The entry below gives a single T cell receptor (beta chain) sequence along with its context. The data originate from a study of blood T cell repertoires in COVID-19. Per the original data handling: Cell counts per sample came from amplifying reference gene primers. Measured with immunoSEQ multiplex PCR; TCRdb has only the in-frame clones, and not every one. For V, J and clone size, that table is used; D and trimming come from the DNA. The profile shows 190,000 or so clones, around 87% of them singletons. V dropped 1 base and J dropped 2 bases, with 5 bases sitting between them. The CDR3 sequence is 13 residues long. The germline CDR1 and CDR2 sequences are SGHAT and FQNNGV.

The chain combines TRBV11-2 with TRBJ2-5; D gene uncertain. Sequenced input: peripheral blood. The origin of this receptor is a man in his 60s who had recovered from COVID-19. DNA of the CDR3: TGTGCCAGCAGCTTAGGGCCACAAGAGACCCAGTACTTC. Its protein product is CASSLGPQETQYF.